This is a list of T cell receptor beta chains from one sample in a study of cytomegalovirus exposure and HLA in healthy donors. Only in-frame clones appear in the TCRdb table, and some are missing; sequencing was by immunoSEQ multiplex PCR. The sample carries 98,000 or so clones, over 9% recorded once. Sample: PBMCs. Source of these receptors: a man aged 40-49 years in good health and CMV-seropositive. Each CDR3 is given with its conserved first and last residue. The D gene is left open where the match is weak. The listing skips clone size in some rows; elsewhere it reads once, few, many or a size class.

d_call,j_call,v_call,cdr3_length,clone_size,cdr3_aa,cdr3_nt
.,TRBJ1-1,TRBV14,12,.,CASGRQRTEAFF,TGTGCCAGCGGCAGACAGCGCACTGAGGCTTTCTTT
.,TRBJ1-2,TRBV9,14,.,CASSVAGTQYGYTF,TGTGCCAGCAGCGTAGCCGGGACACAGTATGGCTACACCTTC
TRBD2,TRBJ2-5,TRBV5-1,15,.,CASSLGSGIKETQYF,TGCGCCAGCAGCTTGGGTAGCGGGATAAAGGAGACCCAGTACTTC
.,TRBJ1-1,TRBV19,14,.,CASSTRDRDTEAFF,TGTGCCAGTAGTACCAGGGATAGGGACACTGAAGCTTTCTTT
TRBD2,TRBJ2-1,TRBV28,17,.,CASSFSRTSNSFHEQFF,TGTGCCAGCAGTTTCTCCAGGACTAGCAATTCGTTTCATGAGCAGTTCTTC
.,TRBJ1-3,TRBV29-1,14,few,CSVGTSSSGNTIYF,TGCAGCGTTGGGACATCTTCCTCTGGAAACACCATATATTTT
TRBD2,TRBJ2-7,TRBV2,15,few,CASSDRLAGVPEQYF,TGTGCCAGCAGTGATCGACTAGCGGGAGTTCCCGAGCAGTACTTC
.,TRBJ1-2,TRBV4-1,14,.,CASSQEAGVYGYTF,TGCGCCAGCAGCCAAGAGGCGGGAGTGTATGGCTACACCTTC
TRBD2,TRBJ2-7,TRBV27,15,.,CASSTSGRAAYEQYF,TGTGCCAGCAGCACAAGCGGGAGGGCAGCCTACGAGCAGTACTTC
.,TRBJ1-1,TRBV4-1,13,.,CASSQDPWQATFF,TGCGCCAGCAGCCAAGATCCGTGGCAGGCAACTTTCTTT
TRBD1,TRBJ2-1,TRBV9,15,.,CASSVVPGQNNEQFF,TGTGCCAGCAGCGTAGTGCCGGGACAGAACAATGAGCAGTTCTTC
.,TRBJ2-7,TRBV5-1,13,.,CASSPRGIYEQYF,TGCGCCAGCAGCCCCCGAGGAATCTACGAGCAGTACTTC
TRBD2,TRBJ2-5,TRBV7-2,19,.,CASSFFLAGGPSVGETQYF,TGTGCCAGCAGCTTTTTCCTAGCGGGAGGGCCCAGCGTAGGAGAGACCCAGTACTTC
.,TRBJ1-1,TRBV4-2,16,few,CASSRRQEGTLTEAFF,TGTGCCAGCAGCCGGAGACAGGAAGGAACCCTCACTGAAGCTTTCTTT
.,TRBJ2-1,TRBV9,12,.,CASSAWGVEQFF,TGTGCCAGCAGCGCGTGGGGAGTTGAGCAGTTCTTC
.,TRBJ2-7,TRBV5-8,16,few,CAGTVVGGKGAYEQYF,TGTGCCGGCACGGTAGTTGGGGGCAAGGGAGCCTACGAGCAGTACTTC
TRBD1,TRBJ1-1,TRBV5-1,15,.,CASSRLGQANTEAFF,TGCGCCAGCAGCCGGTTGGGACAGGCGAACACTGAAGCTTTCTTT
.,TRBJ1-1,TRBV9,14,.,CASSVVQGYGEAFF,TGTGCCAGCAGCGTAGTTCAGGGGTATGGTGAAGCTTTCTTT
TRBD2,TRBJ2-7,TRBV5-1,15,.,CASSLGSGRVYEQYF,TGCGCCAGCAGCTTGGGTAGCGGGAGAGTATACGAGCAGTACTTC
TRBD2,TRBJ2-7,TRBV6-5,15,.,CASRGTVGGGDEQYF,TGTGCCAGCAGGGGGACAGTTGGCGGGGGGGACGAGCAGTACTTC